Listed here are 9 T cell receptor beta chains from one sample, sequenced in a study of T cell responses to AZD1222 COVID-19 vaccine. Assay: immunoSEQ multiplex PCR; the TCRdb copy retains only in-frame clones and omits some. The sample consists of roughly 180,000 clones, 90% to 95% of them appearing once. The sequencing here drew on peripheral blood, taken on day 0 of AZD1222 vaccination. The receptors were sampled from an adult in good health.

The V and J genes are TRBV6-2 or TRBV6-3 and TRBJ1-2; TRBD1 might be the D (6 bases). The CDR3 covers 15 residues. Germline assignment: CDR1 MNHEY and CDR2 SVGEGT. V lost 2 bases and J lost 10, with 20 bases in between. The CDR3 loop reads CASSYDGQRAPTYTF. In nucleotides, the CDR3 is TGTGCCAGCAGTTACGATGGACAGCGGGCCCCTACCTACACCTTC.

V gene TRBV21-1 combines with J gene TRBJ1-1. TRBV21-1 is a pseudogene. There are 15 residues in the CDR3. CDR3 sequence: CASSKKWPGKHSAFF. For the CDR3, the DNA is TGTGCCAGCAGCAAAAAGTGGCCCGGCAAGCACTCGGCTTTCTTT.

The rearrangement uses TRBV28 and TRBJ1-6; no firm D call. V was clipped by 6 bases and J by 4 bases, with 16 bases between them. The CDR3 has 16 residues. Germline CDR1 reads MDHEN; CDR2 reads SYDVKM. The CDR3 DNA follows: TGTGCCAGCAGCACCCGACGCGGGTCTTATAATTCACCCCTCCACTTT. Translated, it gives CASSTRRGSYNSPLHF.

This sequence joins TRBV2 and TRBJ1-6; possible D gene TRBD1, 6 bases. The CDR3 covers 15 residues. CDR1 and CDR2 (germline): SNHLY, FYNNEI. With 7 bases removed from V and 6 bases from J, the gap between germline ends came to 16 bases. CDR3 DNA: TGTGCCAGCAACCTGAAGATACAGGGTAATTCACCCCTCCACTTT. It is translated as CASNLKIQGNSPLHF. Drawing the rest from reference TRBV2 and TRBJ1-6, the complete variable domain is EPEVTQTPSHQVTQMGQEVILRCVPISNHLYFYWYRQILGQKVEFLVSFYNNEISEKSEIFDDQFSVERPDGSNFTLKIRSTKLEDSAMYFCASNLKIQGNSPLHFGNGTRLTVT.

This chain uses TRBV19 with TRBJ2-1, with D uncertain. V lost 3 bases to trimming and J lost 7 bases, with 13 bases between them. The CDR3 covers 14 residues. In germline, CDR1 is LNHDA, CDR2 SQIVND (reference sequence). The CDR3 sequence: CASSIEVVWNEQFF. In DNA, the CDR3 is TGTGCCAGTAGTATTGAGGTAGTTTGGAATGAGCAGTTCTTC.

This chain connects TRBV21-1 to TRBJ2-7; the listed D gene, TRBD2, was not tested against the DNA. TRBV21-1 is a listed pseudogene. CDR3 length equals 15 residues. The CDR3 sequence is CASSPLGLPDYEQYF. In nucleotides, the CDR3 is TGTGCCAGCAGCCCTCTAGGACTCCCAGACTACGAGCAGTACTTC.

The genes are TRBV27 and TRBJ2-7; TRBD1 matches at 8 bases. CDR1 and CDR2 (germline): MNHEY, SMNVEV (reference sequence). This CDR3 region has 13 residues. Trimming removed 4 bases from V and 5 bases from J; junction bases left unmatched: 4. CDR3 DNA: TGTGCCAGCAGTTATGGACAGGGCGACGAGCAGTACTTC. Its protein product is CASSYGQGDEQYF.

The chain has TRBV6-2 or TRBV6-3 and TRBJ1-3; D gene unclear. V shed 4 bases and J shed 4 bases, with 14 bases lying between them. This CDR3 has 15 residues. Germline CDR1 is MNHEY and CDR2 is SVGEGT. The CDR3 nucleotides are TGTGCCAGCAGTTCTCCTCGGGCGTCCGGAAACACCATATATTTT. It encodes CASSSPRASGNTIYF.

The J gene is TRBJ2-7, the V gene TRBV19; D gene uncertain. V lost 3 bases and J lost 6, with 9 bases in between. The CDR3 runs 12 residues. Germline V gene lookup returns CDR1 LNHDA and CDR2 SQIVND (reference sequence). CDR3: CASSMGFGEQYF. The DNA for the CDR3 is TGTGCCAGTAGTATGGGGTTCGGCGAGCAGTACTTC. Full variable domain (rest looked up from reference TRBV19 and TRBJ2-7): DGGITQSPKYLFRKEGQNVTLSCEQNLNHDAMYWYRQDPGQGLRLIYYSQIVNDFQKGDIAEGYSVSREKKESFPLTVTSAQKNPTAFYLCASSMGFGEQYFGPGTRLTVT.